This T cell receptor beta chain emerged from a study of monozygotic twins with inflammatory bowel disease. Whole-study results and caveats: Lower TCRbeta diversity (inverse Simpson) was seen in IBD patients than in healthy co-twins. Researchers were unable to tell different T cell subtypes apart. Repertoire similarity did not separate concordant from discordant twins, possibly from limited power.

About this clonotype: Its target is unknown.

An amount of about 3,400 ng of total RNA was used for each TCR library. TCRdb derives one entry per CDR3 protein from the 5' RACE reads, leaving out DNA. The sample table sets out roughly 170,000 distinct CDR3 sequences. This CDR3 comprises 12 residues. The V gene's germline CDR1 is DFQATT and CDR2 SNEGSKA (reference sequence). The sequenced material came from blood. The receptor comes from a human donor with ulcerative colitis or Crohn's disease, or a healthy co-twin of an affected twin (not recorded which). V usage is TRBV20-1 and J usage is TRBJ2-5. CDR3 region: CSAIQIQETQYF.